This T cell receptor beta chain was captured by sequencing in a study of CD8 T cells in Susac syndrome. A note on this clonotype: Its antigen remains unknown.

Study results and limitations: The study's TCR sequencing and HLA analysis drew on a certain number of individuals. That number was acknowledged as relatively small.

Through negative isolation, CD4+ and CD8+ T cells were obtained, while TEMRA cells were enriched using FACS. This CDR3 is 14 amino acids long. CDR1 SNHLY and CDR2 FYNNEI come from the germline V gene. Trimming left V 0 bases short and J 8 bases short, with 10 bases between. Random hexamers were used to reverse transcribe an amount of roughly 0.5 to 1 ug RNA. Multiplex PCR with immunoSEQ amplified the TCR beta CDR3 across 54 Vbeta and 13 Jbeta. TCRdb fed the immunoSEQ multiplex PCR reads into MiXCR, producing one record per CDR3 protein. The repertoire includes around 170,000 distinct CDR3 sequences, just over 90% of them detected once, and around 0.079% sits in the top ten.

The V call is TRBV2, the J call TRBJ1-4; D is ambiguous. Sequenced: CD4+ T cells from PBMCs. This clonotype was obtained from a human donor in good health. CDR3 sequence: CASSEAGGPEKLFF. The CDR3 bases are TGTGCCAGCAGTGAAGCTGGCGGGCCGGAAAAACTGTTTTTT.